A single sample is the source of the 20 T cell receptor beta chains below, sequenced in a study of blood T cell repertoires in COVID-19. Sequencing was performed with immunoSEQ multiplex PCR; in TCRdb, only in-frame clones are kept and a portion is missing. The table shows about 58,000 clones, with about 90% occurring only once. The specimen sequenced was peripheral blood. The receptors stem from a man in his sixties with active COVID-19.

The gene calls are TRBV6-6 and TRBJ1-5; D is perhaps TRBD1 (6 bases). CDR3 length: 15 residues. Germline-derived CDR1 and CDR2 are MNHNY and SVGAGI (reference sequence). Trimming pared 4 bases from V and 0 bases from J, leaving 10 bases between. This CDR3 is CASSSRGYSNQPQHF. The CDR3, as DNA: TGTGCCAGCAGTTCCAGGGGTTATAGCAATCAGCCCCAGCATTTT.

The DNA for the CDR3 is TGTGCCAGCAGGGCGTTGCGGGGGCGCAACACTGAAGCTTTCTTT. Translation gives CASRALRGRNTEAFF. The chain combines TRBV2 with TRBJ1-1; possible D gene TRBD1, 6 bases. Per germline, CDR1 SNHLY and CDR2 FYNNEI. This CDR3 is 15 amino acids long. V lost 6 bases to trimming and J lost 2 bases, with 16 bases between them.

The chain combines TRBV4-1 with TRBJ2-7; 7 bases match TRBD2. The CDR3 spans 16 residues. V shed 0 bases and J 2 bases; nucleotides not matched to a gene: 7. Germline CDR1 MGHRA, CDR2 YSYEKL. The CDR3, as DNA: TGCGCCAGCAGCCAAGATCTGGGCGGGAGTCCCTACGAGCAGTACTTC. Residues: CASSQDLGGSPYEQYF.

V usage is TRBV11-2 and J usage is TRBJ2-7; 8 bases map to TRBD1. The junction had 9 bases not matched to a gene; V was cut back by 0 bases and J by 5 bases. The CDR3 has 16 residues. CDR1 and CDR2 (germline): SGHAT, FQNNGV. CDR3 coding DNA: TGTGCCAGCAGCTTAGATATAAGGACAGGGCAACACGAGCAGTACTTC. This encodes CASSLDIRTGQHEQYF.

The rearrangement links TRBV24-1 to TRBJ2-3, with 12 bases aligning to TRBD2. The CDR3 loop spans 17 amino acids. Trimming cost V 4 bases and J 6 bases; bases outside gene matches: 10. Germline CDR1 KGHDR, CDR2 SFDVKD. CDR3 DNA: TGTGCCACCAGTGAGACCCGACTAGCGGGAGTATCCGATACGCAGTATTTT. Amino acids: CATSETRLAGVSDTQYF.

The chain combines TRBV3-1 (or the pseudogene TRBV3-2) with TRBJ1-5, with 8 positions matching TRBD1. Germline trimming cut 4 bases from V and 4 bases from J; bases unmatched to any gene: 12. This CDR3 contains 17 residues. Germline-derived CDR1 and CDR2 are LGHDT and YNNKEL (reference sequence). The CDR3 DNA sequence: TGTGCCAGCAGCCCACCCGCCCAGAACAGGGGGAATCAGCCCCAGCATTTT. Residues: CASSPPAQNRGNQPQHF.

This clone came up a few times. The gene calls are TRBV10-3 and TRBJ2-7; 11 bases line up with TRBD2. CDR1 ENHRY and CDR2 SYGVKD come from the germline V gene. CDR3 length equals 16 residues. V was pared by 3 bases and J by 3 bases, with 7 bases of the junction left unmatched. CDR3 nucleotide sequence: TGTGCCATCAGTGATCCGGGGCTAGCGGGGGGCTACGAGCAGTACTTC. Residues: CAISDPGLAGGYEQYF.

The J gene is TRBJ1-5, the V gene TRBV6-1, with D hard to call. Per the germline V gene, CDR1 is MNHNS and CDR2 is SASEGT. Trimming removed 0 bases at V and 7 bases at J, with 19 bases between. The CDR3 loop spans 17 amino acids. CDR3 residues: CASSEAQDSELWQPQHF. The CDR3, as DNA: TGTGCCAGCAGTGAAGCTCAGGATTCGGAATTATGGCAGCCCCAGCATTTT.

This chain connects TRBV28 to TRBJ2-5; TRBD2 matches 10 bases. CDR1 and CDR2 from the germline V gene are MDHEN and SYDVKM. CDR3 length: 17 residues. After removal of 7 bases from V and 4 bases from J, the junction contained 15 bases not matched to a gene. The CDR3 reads CASTPHLLAGDGETQYF. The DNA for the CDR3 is TGTGCCAGCACCCCCCACCTGCTAGCGGGAGATGGAGAGACCCAGTACTTC.

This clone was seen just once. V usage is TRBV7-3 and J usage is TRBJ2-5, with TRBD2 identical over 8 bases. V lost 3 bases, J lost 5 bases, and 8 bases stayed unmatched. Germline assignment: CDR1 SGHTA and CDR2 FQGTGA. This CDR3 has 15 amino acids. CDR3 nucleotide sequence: TGTGCCAGCAGCTTCTCCGGGAGGGCCACGGAGACCCAGTACTTC. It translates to CASSFSGRATETQYF. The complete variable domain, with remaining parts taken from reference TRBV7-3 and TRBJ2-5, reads GAGVSQTPSNKVTEKGKYVELRCDPISGHTALYWYRQSLGQGPEFLIYFQGTGAADDSGLPNDRFFAVRPEGSVSTLKIQRTERGDSAVYLCASSFSGRATETQYFGPGTRLLVL.

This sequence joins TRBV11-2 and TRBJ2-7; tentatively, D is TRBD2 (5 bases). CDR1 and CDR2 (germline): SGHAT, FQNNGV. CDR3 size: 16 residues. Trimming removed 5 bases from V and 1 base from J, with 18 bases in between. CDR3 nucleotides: TGTGCCAGCAGCCCCAAGACCCTAGCTGTATCCTACGAGCAGTACTTC. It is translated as CASSPKTLAVSYEQYF.

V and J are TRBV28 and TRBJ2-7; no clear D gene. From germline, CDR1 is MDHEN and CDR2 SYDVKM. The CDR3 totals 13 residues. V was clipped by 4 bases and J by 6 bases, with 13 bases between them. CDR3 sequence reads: CASSSRSRTEQYF. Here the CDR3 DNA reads TGTGCCAGCAGTTCCCGGTCGCGAACCGAGCAGTACTTC.

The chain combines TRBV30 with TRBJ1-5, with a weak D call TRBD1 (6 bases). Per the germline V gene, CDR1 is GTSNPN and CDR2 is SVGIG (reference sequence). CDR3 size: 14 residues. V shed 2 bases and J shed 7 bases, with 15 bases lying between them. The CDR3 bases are TGTGCCTGGAGTACGACAGGTTCTCGGCAGCCCCAGCATTTT. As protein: CAWSTTGSRQPQHF.

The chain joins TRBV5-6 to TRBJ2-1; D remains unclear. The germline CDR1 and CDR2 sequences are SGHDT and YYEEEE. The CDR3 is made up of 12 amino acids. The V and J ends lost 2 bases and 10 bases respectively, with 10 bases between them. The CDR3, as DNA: TGTGCCAGCAGCTTTCAATGGCGGGAGCAGTTCTTC. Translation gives CASSFQWREQFF. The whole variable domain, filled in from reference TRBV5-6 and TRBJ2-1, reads DAGVTQSPTHLIKTRGQQVTLRCSPKSGHDTVSWYQQALGQGPQFIFQYYEEEERQRGNFPDRFSGHQFPNYSSELNVNALLLGDSALYLCASSFQWREQFFGPGTRLTVL.

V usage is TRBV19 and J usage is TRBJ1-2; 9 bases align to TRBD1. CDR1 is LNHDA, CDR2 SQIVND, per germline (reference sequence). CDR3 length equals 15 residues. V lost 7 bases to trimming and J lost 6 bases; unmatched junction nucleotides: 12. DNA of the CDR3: TGTGCCAGTAAGACAGGGGGTACCTATTCGGATGGCTACACCTTC. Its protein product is CASKTGGTYSDGYTF.

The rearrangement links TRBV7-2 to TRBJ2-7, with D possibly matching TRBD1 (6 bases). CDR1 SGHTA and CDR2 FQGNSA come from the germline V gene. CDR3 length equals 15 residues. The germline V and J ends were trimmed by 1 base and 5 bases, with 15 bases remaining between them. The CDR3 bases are TGTGCCAGCAGCTTAGGACTCACAGGGTGGAACGAGCAGTACTTC. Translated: CASSLGLTGWNEQYF.

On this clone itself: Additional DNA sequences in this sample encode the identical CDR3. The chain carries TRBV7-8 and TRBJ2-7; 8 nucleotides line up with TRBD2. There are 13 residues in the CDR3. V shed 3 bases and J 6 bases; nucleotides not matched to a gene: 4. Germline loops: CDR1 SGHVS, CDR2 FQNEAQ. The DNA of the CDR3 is TGTGCCAGCAGCTTCGGACTAGCTGGCGAGCAGTACTTC. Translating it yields CASSFGLAGEQYF.

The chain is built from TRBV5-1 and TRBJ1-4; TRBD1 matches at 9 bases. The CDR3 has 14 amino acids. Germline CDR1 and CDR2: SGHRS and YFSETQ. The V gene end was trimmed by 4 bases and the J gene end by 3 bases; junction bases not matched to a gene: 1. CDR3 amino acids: CASSRTGANEKLFF. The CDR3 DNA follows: TGCGCCAGCAGCCGGACAGGGGCTAATGAAAAACTGTTTTTT.

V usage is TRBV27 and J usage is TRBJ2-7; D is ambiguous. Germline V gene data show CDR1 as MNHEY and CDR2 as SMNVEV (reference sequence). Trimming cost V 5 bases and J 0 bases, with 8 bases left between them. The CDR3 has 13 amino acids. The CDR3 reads CASSPHNSYEQYF. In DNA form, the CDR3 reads TGTGCCAGCAGTCCACATAACTCCTACGAGCAGTACTTC.

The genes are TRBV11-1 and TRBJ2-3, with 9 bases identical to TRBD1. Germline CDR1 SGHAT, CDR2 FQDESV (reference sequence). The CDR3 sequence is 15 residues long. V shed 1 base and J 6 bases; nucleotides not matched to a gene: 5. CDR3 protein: CASSLGDRVLDTQYF. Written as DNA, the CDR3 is TGTGCCAGCAGCTTAGGGGACAGGGTTTTGGATACGCAGTATTTT.